A selection of T cell receptor beta chains follows, all from one sample in a study of cytomegalovirus exposure and HLA in healthy donors. This table comes from immunoSEQ multiplex PCR, and its TCRdb copy is limited to in-frame clones, with some not included. The sample consists of about 130,000 clones, 80% of them appearing once. Sequencing was performed on PBMCs. The receptor source for this set is a man under 40 in good health and CMV-seropositive. CDR3s include the opening cysteine and the closing phenylalanine or tryptophan. A D gene is named only where the DNA matches it firmly. Clone sizes are given selectively: once, few, many, or a class where the clone is expanded.

v_gene	d_gene	abundance	j_gene	CDR3aa	CDR3nt
TRBV7-2	TRBD1	.	TRBJ1-3	CASSHSSRGGNTIYF	TGTGCCAGCAGCCACTCAAGCAGGGGGGGAAACACCATATATTTT
TRBV14	TRBD1	.	TRBJ2-3	CASSQDSGQITDTQYF	TGTGCCAGCAGCCAAGATTCGGGACAGATAACAGATACGCAGTATTTT
TRBV7-6	TRBD1	.	TRBJ1-2	CASSSQQGGGYTF	TGTGCCAGCAGCTCCCAACAGGGGGGGGGCTACACCTTC
TRBV28	TRBD1	.	TRBJ2-4	CASSKPGQGAKNIQYF	TGTGCCAGCAGTAAACCGGGACAGGGGGCCAAAAACATTCAGTACTTC
TRBV28	TRBD2	few	TRBJ2-7	CASSFLAGGAWEQYF	TGTGCCAGCAGTTTTCTAGCGGGGGGCGCGTGGGAGCAGTACTTC
TRBV7-2	.	.	TRBJ2-1	CASSLVAGTYNEQFF	TGTGCCAGCAGCTTAGTGGCAGGGACTTACAATGAGCAGTTCTTC
TRBV6-5	TRBD1	few	TRBJ1-3	CASSHQGAAGNTIYF	TGTGCCAGCAGTCATCAGGGGGCGGCTGGAAACACCATATATTTT
TRBV19	.	.	TRBJ1-1	CASSIEAGAWVWPRATNTEAFF	TGTGCCAGTAGTATAGAGGCGGGTGCGTGGGTGTGGCCCAGAGCCACGAACACTGAAGCTTTCTTT
TRBV4-1	.	.	TRBJ1-6	CASSPQAPDNSPLHF	TGCGCCAGCAGCCCGCAGGCCCCGGATAATTCACCCCTCCACTTT
TRBV2	TRBD1	.	TRBJ2-7	CASSEYRTGSYEQYF	TGTGCCAGCAGTGAGTATAGGACAGGGAGCTACGAGCAGTACTTC
TRBV27	.	.	TRBJ1-2	CASSPSGGGYTF	TGTGCCAGCAGCCCGTCTGGGGGCGGCTACACCTTC
TRBV5-4	TRBD1	.	TRBJ2-3	CASSQTGGTDTQYF	TGTGCCAGCAGTCAAACAGGGGGAACAGATACGCAGTATTTT
TRBV19	.	.	TRBJ1-5	CASSIGTRNQPQHF	TGTGCCAGTAGTATTGGGACACGCAATCAGCCCCAGCATTTT
TRBV6-5	.	.	TRBJ1-3	CASSYVGGNTIYF	TGTGCCAGCAGTTATGTGGGCGGAAACACCATATATTTT
TRBV29-1	.	.	TRBJ2-3	CSGIRPLRGDTQYF	TGCAGCGGTATTAGACCCCTCCGGGGAGATACGCAGTATTTT
TRBV27	.	.	TRBJ2-7	CASSFRGSEQYF	TGTGCCAGCAGTTTCCGGGGGAGCGAGCAGTACTTC
TRBV7-2	.	.	TRBJ2-5	CASSPRRAAALGQYF	TGTGCCAGCAGCCCTAGGCGGGCGGCTGCCTTGGGCCAGTACTTC
TRBV10-2	.	.	TRBJ2-7	CASSFYPYEQYF	TGCGCCAGCAGTTTCTATCCTTACGAGCAGTACTTC
TRBV2	TRBD2	.	TRBJ2-1	CASGLAGGPYNEQFF	TGTGCCAGCGGACTTGCGGGGGGTCCCTACAATGAGCAGTTCTTC
TRBV5-1	TRBD2	.	TRBJ2-1	CASSFRRTSGGSIYNEQFF	TGCGCCAGCAGCTTCCGGCGGACTAGCGGGGGGAGTATCTACAATGAGCAGTTCTTC
TRBV5-1	.	.	TRBJ2-3	CASARGASTDTQYF	TGCGCCAGCGCCAGGGGGGCTAGCACAGATACGCAGTATTTT
TRBV11-3	.	.	TRBJ2-1	CASSLDRGSYNEQFF	TGTGCCAGCAGCTTAGATCGAGGGAGCTACAATGAGCAGTTCTTC
TRBV2	.	.	TRBJ1-2	CASSALLPGSNYGYTF	TGTGCCAGCAGTGCCCTGCTACCAGGTTCTAACTATGGCTACACCTTC
TRBV7-9	.	.	TRBJ1-2	CASSAARSWPYGYTF	TGTGCCAGCAGCGCGGCCCGCTCCTGGCCCTATGGCTACACCTTC